This T cell receptor beta chain was sequenced during a study of neoadjuvant anti-PD-1 for oral cavity cancer (dated by TCRdb to the early 2020s). Some background on the complete study: Before curative-intent surgical resection, most patients were given three to four biweekly doses of nivolumab at 3 mg/kg. A roughly 33% response rate was observed in the parent correlative cohort, in which 12 patients were included. Responders were defined as patients with complete response, partial response or stable disease by RECIST 1.1; non-responders were defined as patients with progression. Patients without progression received a fourth nivolumab dose around day 43 and underwent definitive surgical resection on days 50-56.

For deep sequencing of PBMC libraries, mostly 400 to 550 ng of input genomic DNA was used, and six replicates were run per sample. The immunoSEQ hsTCRbeta kit was used to prepare TCRbeta libraries according to the manufacturer's instructions. The finished libraries were brought together in one pool at approximately 3.2 nM, which was then read using an Illumina NovaSeq 6000 S4 flow cell. Turning to the authors' computational methods: The immunoSEQ Analyzer was used for raw data preprocessing and quality control. The analysis was limited to productive rearrangements, and each clonotype was defined by a unique CDR3 amino acid sequence. Repertoire clonality was estimated as the Gini-Simpson index, which was computed with the R package tcR. Student's t test was used to compare Gini indices, while Pearson correlation assessed associations with tumor size change. Drawn from immuneACCESS, this table holds only the in-frame rearrangements with V and J called that TCRdb kept. Clones are partly lost; checked studies trace under half to an unresolved V gene and leave the rest unexplained. The V and J calls and clone size come from that table; D and trimming were worked out from the DNA. This sample is represented by 7,200 or so clones; about 69% of them were singletons. The top ten hold roughly 3% of the sample.

What the research found in general, with its limitations: After neoadjuvant nivolumab, significantly higher T cell clonality (Gini index) was found within PBMCs in non-responders than in responders. TCR analyses included only three patients per response group, and the authors called for larger cohorts for validation. Higher pretreatment blood Treg/Th17 ratios correlated with both higher pretreatment blood TCRbeta clonality and lower post-treatment tumor TCRbeta clonality.

The sample's time point label, in plain terms: before neoadjuvant nivolumab. Patients were newly diagnosed with stage II-IVA oral cavity squamous cell carcinoma and had received no prior systemic or radiation treatment. The cohort was composed of patients with HPV-negative, locally advanced oral cavity squamous cell carcinoma. Peripheral blood mononuclear cells were analyzed directly and were not maintained or expanded in culture. Samples came from a longitudinal correlative study of a single-arm phase II trial of neoadjuvant nivolumab in oral cavity squamous cell carcinoma. Subject-matched pre- and post-treatment PBMCs and tumors from three responders and three non-responders underwent genomic DNA-based TCRbeta sequencing. Peripheral blood mononuclear cells were collected before nivolumab treatment and again after treatment, at the time of surgery. The Maxwell RSC DNA from Cells kit was used to isolate genomic DNA from PBMCs.

Comment on this clone: Its antigen remains unidentified. No much larger clone exists at a distance of one base, and base qualities are not known.

CDR1 and CDR2, looked up from the germline V gene, are SGHDT and YYEEEE. V is shortened by 0 bases, J by 4 bases, and the region joining them spans 20 bases. The CDR3 starts with the cysteine, ends with the phenylalanine, and has 19 residues. Of the read, only the CDR3 DNA is kept; its 57 bases are in frame from base 1. The rearrangement joined TRBV5-6 to TRBJ2-6; the best D guess is TRBD1, with 6 bases matching. Sequencing was performed on PBMCs, taken before nivolumab (anti-PD-1) treatment. The clonotype originates from a person between 40 and 80 years old with oral cavity squamous cell carcinoma. The CDR3 in this case is CASSLVLVAGAGGANVLTF. The nucleotide sequence reads as follows: TGTGCCAGCAGCTTGGTTTTAGTGGCAGGGGCTGGAGGGGCCAACGTCCTGACTTTC.